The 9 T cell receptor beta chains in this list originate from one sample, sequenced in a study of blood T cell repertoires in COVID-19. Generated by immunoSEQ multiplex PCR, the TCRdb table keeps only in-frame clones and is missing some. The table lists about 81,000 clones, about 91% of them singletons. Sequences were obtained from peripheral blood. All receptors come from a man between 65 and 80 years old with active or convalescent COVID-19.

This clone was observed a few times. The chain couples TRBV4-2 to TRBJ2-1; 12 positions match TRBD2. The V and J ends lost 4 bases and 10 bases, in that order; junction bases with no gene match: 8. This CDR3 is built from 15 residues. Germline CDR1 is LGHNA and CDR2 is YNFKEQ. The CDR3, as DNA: TGTGCCAGCAGCCCGTCTAGCGGGGGGGTGGGGGAGCAGTTCTTC. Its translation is CASSPSSGGVGEQFF.

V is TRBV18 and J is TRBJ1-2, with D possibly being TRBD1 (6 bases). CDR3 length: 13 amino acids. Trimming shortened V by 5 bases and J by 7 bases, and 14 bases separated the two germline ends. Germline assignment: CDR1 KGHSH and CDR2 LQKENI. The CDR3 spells CASSARDMSGYTF. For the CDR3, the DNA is TGTGCCAGCTCAGCCCGGGACATGAGTGGCTACACCTTC.

The CDR3 protein is CASSATRTGFGYEQFF. Written as DNA, the CDR3 is TGTGCCAGCAGTGCTACCCGGACAGGGTTCGGGTATGAGCAGTTCTTC. The chain is built from TRBV6-1 and TRBJ2-1, with 8 bases that match TRBD1. Germline lookup yields CDR1 MNHNS and CDR2 SASEGT. The ends lost 4 bases at V and 8 bases at J; junction bases unmatched: 13. The CDR3 covers 16 residues.

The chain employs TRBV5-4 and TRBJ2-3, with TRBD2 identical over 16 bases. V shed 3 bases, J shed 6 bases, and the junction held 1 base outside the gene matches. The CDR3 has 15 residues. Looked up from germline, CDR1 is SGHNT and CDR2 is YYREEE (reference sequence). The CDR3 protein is CASSWGLAGGDTQYF. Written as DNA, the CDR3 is TGTGCCAGCAGCTGGGGACTAGCGGGGGGGGATACGCAGTATTTT.

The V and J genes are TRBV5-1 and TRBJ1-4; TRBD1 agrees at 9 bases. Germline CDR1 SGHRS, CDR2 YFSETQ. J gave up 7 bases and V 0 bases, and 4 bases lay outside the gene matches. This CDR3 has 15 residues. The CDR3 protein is CASSLGDRDGEKLFF. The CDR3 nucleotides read TGCGCCAGCAGCTTGGGGGACAGGGATGGTGAAAAACTGTTTTTT.

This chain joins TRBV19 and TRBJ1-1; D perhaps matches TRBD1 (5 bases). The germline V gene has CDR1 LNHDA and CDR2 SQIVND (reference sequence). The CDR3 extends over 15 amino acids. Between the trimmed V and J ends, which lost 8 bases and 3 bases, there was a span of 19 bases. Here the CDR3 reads CASWGRGTGDTEAFF. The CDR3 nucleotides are TGTGCCAGTTGGGGGAGGGGAACAGGCGACACTGAAGCTTTCTTT.

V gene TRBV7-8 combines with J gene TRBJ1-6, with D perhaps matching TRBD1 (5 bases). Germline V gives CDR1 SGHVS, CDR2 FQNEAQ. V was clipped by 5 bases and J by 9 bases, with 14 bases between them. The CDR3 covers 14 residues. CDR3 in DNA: TGTGCCAGCAGCCCCCAGGGCGAAGGTTCACCCCTCCACTTT. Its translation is CASSPQGEGSPLHF. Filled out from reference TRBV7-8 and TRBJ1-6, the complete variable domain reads GAGVSQSPRYKVAKRGQDVALRCDPISGHVSLFWYQQALGQGPEFLTYFQNEAQLDKSGLPSDRFFAERPEGSVSTLKIQRTQQEDSAVYLCASSPQGEGSPLHFGNGTRLTVT.

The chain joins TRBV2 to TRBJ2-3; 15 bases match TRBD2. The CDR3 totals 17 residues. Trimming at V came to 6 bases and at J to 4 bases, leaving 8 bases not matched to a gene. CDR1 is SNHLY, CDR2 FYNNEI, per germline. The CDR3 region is CASRMSRTSGGADTQYF. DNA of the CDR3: TGTGCCAGCAGAATGAGCCGGACTAGCGGGGGGGCAGATACGCAGTATTTT.

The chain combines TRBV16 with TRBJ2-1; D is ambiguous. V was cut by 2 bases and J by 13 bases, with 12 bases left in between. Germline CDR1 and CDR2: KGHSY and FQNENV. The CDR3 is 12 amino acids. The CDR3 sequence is CASSQGSGIQFF. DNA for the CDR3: TGTGCCAGCAGCCAAGGTTCAGGAATACAGTTCTTC.